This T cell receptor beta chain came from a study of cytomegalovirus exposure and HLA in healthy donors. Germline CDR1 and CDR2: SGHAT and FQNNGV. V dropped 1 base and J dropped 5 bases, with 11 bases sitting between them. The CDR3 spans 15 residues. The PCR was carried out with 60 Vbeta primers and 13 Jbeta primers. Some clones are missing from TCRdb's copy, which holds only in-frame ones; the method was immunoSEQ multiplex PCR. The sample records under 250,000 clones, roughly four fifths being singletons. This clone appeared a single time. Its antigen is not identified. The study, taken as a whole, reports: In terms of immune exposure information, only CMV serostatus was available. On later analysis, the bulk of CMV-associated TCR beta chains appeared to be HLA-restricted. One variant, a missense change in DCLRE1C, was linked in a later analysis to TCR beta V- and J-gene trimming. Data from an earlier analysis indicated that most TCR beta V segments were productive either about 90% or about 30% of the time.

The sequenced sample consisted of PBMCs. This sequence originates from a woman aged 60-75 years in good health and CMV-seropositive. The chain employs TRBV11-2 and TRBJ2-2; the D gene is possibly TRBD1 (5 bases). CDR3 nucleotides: TGTGCCAGCAGCTTAGCACGACAGCTGACCGGGGAGCTGTTTTTT. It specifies CASSLARQLTGELFF.